The rows below give T cell receptor beta chains drawn from one sample of a study of T cells in Graves' hyperthyroidism and ophthalmopathy. TCRdb used MiXCR to reprocess the multiplex PCR reads, holding one entry per CDR3 protein. The data contain 500,000 to 650,000 distinct CDR3 sequences, about 15% of them singletons. Sequencing used blood. These receptors were obtained from a woman under 30 with Graves' ophthalmopathy. Each CDR3 is given with its conserved first and last residue. The order of the fields is clone size, D gene, J gene, V gene, CDR3 DNA, CDR3 protein. A D gene is named only where the DNA matches it firmly. Expanded clones are given a class, and other clones once, few, many or no size at all.

many	.	TRBJ2-1	TRBV11-2	TGTGCCAGCAGCTTAGACGGGACAATGTTCCATGAGCAGTTCTTC	CASSLDGTMFHEQFF
.	TRBD1	TRBJ2-1	TRBV6-4	TGTGCCAGCAGTGACTTGGACAGGAAGCAGTTCTTC	CASSDLDRKQFF
.	.	TRBJ1-1	TRBV10-3	TGTGCCATCTTGCCCGAACAGGGCGAGGGAACTATGAAAGCTTTCTTT	CAILPEQGEGTMKAFF
many	.	TRBJ1-2	TRBV7-9	TGTGCCAGCAGCCGAGTGGAAGTTGGCTACACCTTC	CASSRVEVGYTF
many	.	TRBJ1-1	TRBV6-1	TGTGCCAGCAGTCGACTAGGGGCCGGAAACACTGAAGCTTTCTTT	CASSRLGAGNTEAFF
.	TRBD1	TRBJ2-5	TRBV6-2/TRBV6-3	TGTGCCAGCAGTTCGGGACAGAGACAAGAGACCCAGTACTTC	CASSSGQRQETQYF
.	.	TRBJ1-1	TRBV20-1	TGCAATGCTAGAGATTACCTAACAGCCGTGAACACTGAAGCTTTCTTT	CNARDYLTAVNTEAFF
many	TRBD2	TRBJ2-1	TRBV27	TGTGCCAGCAGTCCCGGGACTAGCGGGAGGTACAATGAGCAGTTCTTC	CASSPGTSGRYNEQFF
few	.	TRBJ2-5	TRBV7-9	TGTGCCAGCAGCCCGGCCGACACACTAGAGACCCAGTACTTC	CASSPADTLETQYF
.	TRBD2	TRBJ2-5	TRBV29-1	TGCAGCGTTGAAGTTCGGGCGGGGGGTGTAGAGCAAGAGACCCAGTACTTC	CSVEVRAGGVEQETQYF
few	.	TRBJ1-2	TRBV10-3	TGTGCCATCAGTGAGTGGGCAGCGAACTATGGCTACACCTTC	CAISEWAANYGYTF
many	.	TRBJ1-6	TRBV28	TGTGCCAGCAGCTCCCCCACTTCACCCCTCCACTTT	CASSSPTSPLHF
many	TRBD1	TRBJ2-7	TRBV7-8	TGTGCCAGCAGCTTAGGGGACAGTTACTCCTACGAGCAGTACTTC	CASSLGDSYSYEQYF
many	.	TRBJ2-5	TRBV9	TGTGCCAGCAGCCCCTTTAGGACAGGAGGGCTCCAAGAGACCCAGTACTTC	CASSPFRTGGLQETQYF
many	.	TRBJ2-5	TRBV13	TGTGCCAGCAGCTTCCATCAAGAGACCCAGTACTTC	CASSFHQETQYF
.	.	TRBJ2-1	TRBV4-2	TGTGCCAGCAGCCAAGAAAGTGTAGGGACCCTGTCTGGCTACAATGAGCAGTTCTTC	CASSQESVGTLSGYNEQFF
.	TRBD2	TRBJ2-1	TRBV5-6	TGTGCCAGCAGCTTGGAAGCGGGAGGCACCTCCTACAATGAGCAGTTCTTC	CASSLEAGGTSYNEQFF
many	.	TRBJ2-7	TRBV7-7	TGTGCTAGCAGCTGGAATTACGAGCAGTACTTC	CASSWNYEQYF
many	.	TRBJ2-1	TRBV30	TGTGCCTGGACCACTTTGACCTACAATGAGCAGTTCTTC	CAWTTLTYNEQFF
few	TRBD2	TRBJ2-3	TRBV19	TGTGCCAGTACCCCAAGCGGGAGGATCACAGATACGCAGTATTTT	CASTPSGRITDTQYF
many	TRBD1	TRBJ1-1	TRBV27	TGTGCCAGCAGTCCCCTCTTCGACAGGGGGACTGAAGCTTTCTTT	CASSPLFDRGTEAFF
.	TRBD1	TRBJ2-2	TRBV6-1	TGTGCCAGCAGTCAACAGGGGTCTAGTTCCGGGGAGCTGTTTTTT	CASSQQGSSSGELFF
.	.	TRBJ1-2	TRBV3-1	TGTGCCAGCAGCCGGGACAAGGGATATGTGGATGGCTACACCTTC	CASSRDKGYVDGYTF
many	.	TRBJ2-7	TRBV6-1	TGTGCCAGCAGTGCGAAGTCAGTGGGCCAGGGAGTTTGGGAGCAGTACTTC	CASSAKSVGQGVWEQYF
.	.	TRBJ2-1	TRBV29-1	TGCAGCGTTGGGGAAAGAAATGAGCAGTTCTTC	CSVGERNEQFF
.	.	TRBJ2-1	TRBV29-1	TGCAGCGCTTTTATTGGACTGCTGGGTGAGCAGTTCTTC	CSAFIGLLGEQFF
many	TRBD2	TRBJ2-5	TRBV7-3	TGTGCCAGCAGCTTGGCCGGGGGGGCCGGGGAGACCCAGTACTTC	CASSLAGGAGETQYF
few	TRBD1	TRBJ1-2	TRBV29-1	TGCAGCGTGGACACAGGGGCGCGTTATGGCTACACCTTC	CSVDTGARYGYTF
few	.	TRBJ1-6	TRBV4-1	TGCGCCAGCAGCCAAACGGACAGCCGGAATTCACCCCTCCACTTT	CASSQTDSRNSPLHF
few	.	TRBJ2-3	TRBV20-1	TGCAGTGCTACAGCGAGTAACGGGGGCACAGATACGCAGTATTTT	CSATASNGGTDTQYF
few	.	TRBJ2-2	TRBV6-8	TGTGCCCGCAGTTCGGGGGACACCGGGGAGCTGTTTTTT	CARSSGDTGELFF
.	.	TRBJ2-3	TRBV10-3	TGTGCCATCCCGGGGACCCCCGGCGCAGATACGCAGTATTTT	CAIPGTPGADTQYF
few	.	TRBJ1-3	TRBV27	TGTGCCAGCAGTTTATCGATGGGGGTTGGAAACACCATATATTTT	CASSLSMGVGNTIYF
many	TRBD1	TRBJ2-5	TRBV28	TGTGCCAGCAGTTCACAGACAGGGGGCGGAGAGACCCAGTACTTC	CASSSQTGGGETQYF
.	TRBD1	TRBJ2-1	TRBV2	TGTGCCAGCAAGGAGACAGGGGTGGGCAATGAGCAGTTCTTC	CASKETGVGNEQFF
.	TRBD2	TRBJ2-1	TRBV2	TGTGCCAGCAGTGATCTAGCGGGAGGGAGGGCTAGGAATGAGCAGTTCTTC	CASSDLAGGRARNEQFF
once	.	TRBJ2-1	TRBV9	TGTGCCAGCACCGGCGAGAACCTAAATGAGCAGTTCTTC	CASTGENLNEQFF
many	.	TRBJ1-2	TRBV2	TGTGCCAGCAGTGCCCAGACAGATAACTATGGCTACACCTTC	CASSAQTDNYGYTF
.	.	TRBJ2-5	TRBV7-2	TGTGCCAGCAGCTTAGCTTACAGGGCCCAAGAGCCCCAGTACTTC	CASSLAYRAQEPQYF
.	TRBD1	TRBJ2-2	TRBV6-6	TGTGCCAGCAGTTACTCACTGCAGGGGGCTTTCGGGGAGCTGTTTTTT	CASSYSLQGAFGELFF
.	TRBD1	TRBJ1-6	TRBV5-5	TGTGCCAGCAGCCCGGGACAGGGTGATAATTCACCCCTCCACTTT	CASSPGQGDNSPLHF
few	.	TRBJ2-2	TRBV6-5	TGTGCCAGCAGTTACCCGGACATGGGGCGTCCCGGGGAGCTGTTTTTT	CASSYPDMGRPGELFF
.	.	TRBJ1-2	TRBV29-1	TGCAGCGTTGACCAATGGCAGGGGTCTAACTATGGCTACACCTTC	CSVDQWQGSNYGYTF
few	TRBD2	TRBJ2-3	TRBV28	TGTGCCAGCAGTCCCGGGACTAGCCACACAGATACGCAGTATTTT	CASSPGTSHTDTQYF
.	.	TRBJ1-1	TRBV4-1	TGCGCCAGCAGCCCTAGTCGCACAGGGAACACTGAAGCTTTCTTT	CASSPSRTGNTEAFF
many	TRBD1	TRBJ1-2	TRBV12-3/TRBV12-4	TGTGCCAGCAGTAGAAGGGGGCGGGATGGCTACACCTTC	CASSRRGRDGYTF
few	TRBD1	TRBJ1-6	TRBV5-1	TGCGCCAGCAGCGGTGGCAGAGGGACAGGGGCGAATTCACCCCTCCACTTT	CASSGGRGTGANSPLHF
many	TRBD2	TRBJ2-5	TRBV7-2	TGTGCCAGCAGCCCGGGACTAGCGAGGGGAGAGACCCAGTACTTC	CASSPGLARGETQYF
many	TRBD2	TRBJ2-3	TRBV5-6	TGTGCCAGCAGCTTAACCGGGACTAGCGAGACAGATACGCAGTATTTT	CASSLTGTSETDTQYF